Presented here are 4 T cell receptor beta chains from one specimen sequenced in a study of T cells in tuberculosis. Profiling relied on immunoSEQ multiplex PCR, and the TCRdb table lists in-frame clones only, not all of them. The sample has about 49,000 clones; about 95% are singletons. Time point indicated: new active TB diagnosis, blood taken before or within 7 days of starting treatment. The input for sequencing was PBMCs, taken at tuberculosis diagnosis. Receptors were obtained from an adult with tuberculosis.

This chain connects TRBV29-1 to TRBJ1-1, with D possibly being TRBD1 (5 bases). The length of the CDR3 is 12 residues. Germline assignment: CDR1 SQVTM and CDR2 ANQGSEA. V lost 7 bases to trimming and J lost 3 bases, with 12 bases between them. The CDR3 spells CSARDADTEAFF. CDR3 DNA sequence: TGCAGCGCCAGGGATGCCGACACTGAAGCTTTCTTT.

The chain has TRBV5-4 and TRBJ1-1, with D perhaps TRBD1 (6 bases). The CDR3 consists of 14 residues. Germline assignment: CDR1 SGHNT and CDR2 YYREEE (reference sequence). The V gene lost 6 bases and the J gene lost 1 base, with 13 bases spanning the gap. CDR3 sequence: CASTANRANTEAFF. CDR3 DNA: TGTGCCAGCACTGCAAACAGGGCGAACACTGAAGCTTTCTTT.

This chain connects TRBV5-4 to TRBJ2-5; D gene unclear. The CDR3 is made up of 13 amino acids. The V and J ends lost 1 base and 5 bases respectively, with 9 bases between them. Germline-derived CDR1 and CDR2 are SGHNT and YYREEE (reference sequence). The CDR3 sequence is CASSLSSVETQYF. Here the CDR3 DNA reads TGTGCCAGCAGCTTGTCTAGTGTCGAGACCCAGTACTTC.

The chain combines TRBV5-4 with TRBJ2-2, with TRBD2 matching 7 bases. CDR3 length equals 15 residues. The J segment lost 3 bases and the V segment lost 6 bases, leaving 8 bases of the junction unmatched. Germline V gene data show CDR1 as SGHNT and CDR2 as YYREEE (reference sequence). The DNA for the CDR3 is TGTGCCAGCACAAGCGGGATCTGGGACACCGGGGAGCTGTTTTTT. This encodes CASTSGIWDTGELFF.